This passage covers 5 T cell receptor beta chains from one sample sequenced in a study of blood T cell repertoires in COVID-19. Data came from immunoSEQ multiplex PCR; TCRdb stores just in-frame clones and leaves some out. This sample has fewer than 300,000 clones, with approximately 88% found just once. The sample comprised PBMCs or T cells enriched from blood (not recorded which). Every receptor here comes from a woman between 40 and 50 years old with acute COVID-19.

The table lists this clone with a few counts. The chain recombines TRBV5-4 with TRBJ2-7, with 7 positions matching TRBD2. The trim removed 3 bases at V and 9 bases at J, leaving 9 bases unmatched. The CDR3 consists of 13 residues. Germline CDR1 and CDR2: SGHNT and YYREEE (reference sequence). The CDR3 region is CASSSPGLVAQYV. The DNA of the CDR3 is TGTGCCAGCAGCTCCCCCGGACTAGTTGCGCAGTACGTC.

V and J are TRBV19 and TRBJ2-1; TRBD2 matches at 10 bases. CDR3 length: 14 amino acids. Germline V gene lookup returns CDR1 LNHDA and CDR2 SQIVND (reference sequence). V was pared by 2 bases and J by 12 bases, with 7 bases of the junction left unmatched. In DNA, the CDR3 is TGTGCCAGTAGTATAAGGGCTAGCGGGAGACGGCAGTTCTTC. This gives the protein CASSIRASGRRQFF. Looking up the rest from reference TRBV19 and TRBJ2-1 gives the full variable domain: DGGITQSPKYLFRKEGQNVTLSCEQNLNHDAMYWYRQDPGQGLRLIYYSQIVNDFQKGDIAEGYSVSREKKESFPLTVTSAQKNPTAFYLCASSIRASGRRQFFGPGTRLTVL.

This clone occurred once. The chain recombines TRBV2 with TRBJ2-1, with no clear D. The V end lost 8 bases, the J end lost 2 bases, and 7 bases lay between the germline ends. The CDR3 covers 12 residues. The germline V gene encodes CDR1 SNHLY and CDR2 FYNNEI. This CDR3 reads CASASAYNEQFF. In DNA form, the CDR3 reads TGTGCCAGCGCGAGCGCCTACAATGAGCAGTTCTTC.

This chain connects TRBV27 to TRBJ1-2; 9 nucleotides align to TRBD1. In germline, CDR1 is MNHEY, CDR2 SMNVEV (reference sequence). Unmatched junction bases numbered 10, after V lost 6 bases and J lost 2 bases. This CDR3 contains 16 residues. The CDR3 loop reads CASRDDGTGINYGYTF. In DNA, the CDR3 is TGTGCCAGCAGGGACGACGGGACAGGGATAAACTATGGCTACACCTTC.

This clone was detected once. The V and J genes are TRBV7-2 and TRBJ2-1; TRBD2 matches at 7 bases. The CDR3 has 19 residues. The ends lost 5 bases at V and 0 bases at J; junction bases unmatched: 16. Germline-derived CDR1 and CDR2 are SGHTA and FQGNSA. CDR3 loop: CASSARPELAQSSYNEQFF. CDR3 coding DNA: TGTGCCAGCAGCGCACGACCGGAACTAGCGCAGAGCTCCTACAATGAGCAGTTCTTC.